A selection of T cell receptor beta chains follows, all from one sample in a study of metastatic and nonmetastatic thyroid tumors. TCRdb re-clonotyped the PCR reads via MiXCR. The sample has some 10,000 clones, approximately 11% seen once. Sequenced: tumor tissue. The receptors originated from a female donor with papillary thyroid cancer or a benign thyroid nodule (not recorded which). Some clones in this sample may be carry-over from other donors' samples. Both conserved end residues are part of each CDR3. A D gene is named only where the DNA matches it firmly. The size of a clone is reported for some rows only, either as once, few or many, or as a class for expanded clones.

d_gene,abundance,v_gene,j_gene,CDR3nt,CDR3aa
NA,once,TRBV30,TRBJ1-5,TGTGCCTGCTCGGGTGGGGGGATGCGGGATCAGCCCCAGCATTTT,CACSGGGMRDQPQHF
NA,medium-sized,TRBV6-1,TRBJ2-2,TGTGCCAGCAGCCTCCAGGTGAACACCGGGGAGCTGTTTTTT,CASSLQVNTGELFF
NA,many,TRBV9,TRBJ2-3,TGTGCCAGCAGCGTAGCTCTAGCAGATACGCAGTATTTT,CASSVALADTQYF
TRBD1,many,TRBV11-2,TRBJ1-1,TGTGCCAGCAGCTCCGTTCCGGGACAGGGGGCCGGCACTGAAGCTTTCTTT,CASSSVPGQGAGTEAFF
NA,many,TRBV9,TRBJ1-2,TGTGCCAGCAGCGTAGTCGTGGGCTGGGGCTACACCTTC,CASSVVVGWGYTF
NA,NA,TRBV12-3/TRBV12-4,TRBJ2-3,TGTGCCAGCAGTTTAGCAGGGGCAGATACGCAGTATTTT,CASSLAGADTQYF
NA,many,TRBV7-9,TRBJ1-1,TGTGCCAGCAGGATGGGGACATCGCCTACTGAAGCTTTCTTT,CASRMGTSPTEAFF
NA,many,TRBV20-1,TRBJ2-5,TGCAGTGCTAGAAGGGGACCCCAAGAGACCCAGTACTTC,CSARRGPQETQYF
TRBD1,many,TRBV7-8,TRBJ1-5,TGTGCCAGCAGCGTTGGGGACAGGGGGCGCAATCAGCCCCAGCATTTT,CASSVGDRGRNQPQHF
NA,NA,TRBV7-3,TRBJ2-2,TGTGCCAGCAGCTTAGACGGGTCGAACACCGGGGAGCTGTTTTTT,CASSLDGSNTGELFF
TRBD2,few,TRBV7-3,TRBJ2-2,TGTGCCAGCAGCTTAGCGGGGGGGTCGTGGGAGCTGTTTTTT,CASSLAGGSWELFF
NA,many,TRBV5-6,TRBJ2-3,TGTGCCAGCAGGCTGACAGCCACAGATACGCAGTATTTT,CASRLTATDTQYF
TRBD1,many,TRBV4-1,TRBJ2-2,TGCGCCAGCAGCCACGTCCTAGGACAGGGGGCCCACACCGGGGAGCTGTTTTTT,CASSHVLGQGAHTGELFF
NA,medium-sized,TRBV7-3,TRBJ1-5,TGTGCCAGCAGCTTAACTCCCGATCAGCCCCAGCATTTT,CASSLTPDQPQHF
TRBD2,many,TRBV7-3,TRBJ2-3,TGTGCCAGCAGCTTAAGGGGCGGGGGGGCCCCAGATACGCAGTATTTT,CASSLRGGGAPDTQYF
TRBD2,medium-sized,TRBV7-2,TRBJ2-7,TGTGCCAGCAGCTTAGCGGTCCTAGCGGGGGGCTCCTACGAGCAGTACTTC,CASSLAVLAGGSYEQYF
TRBD2,NA,TRBV20-1,TRBJ2-1,TGCAGTGCAAGAGGTATCCGAGCGGGAGAAAAGAATAAGCGGTTCTTC,CSARGIRAGEKNKRFF
TRBD2,many,TRBV6-1,TRBJ2-5,TGTGCCAGCAGCGCACGGACTAGCGGCCAAGAGACCCAGTACTTC,CASSARTSGQETQYF
NA,few,TRBV5-1,TRBJ2-7,TGCGCCAGCAGCTTGGTTCAGGGGCCTGACGAGCAGTACTTC,CASSLVQGPDEQYF
NA,few,TRBV28,TRBJ2-7,TGTGCCAGCGGAAACAGGGACTCCTACGAGCAGTACTTC,CASGNRDSYEQYF
NA,NA,TRBV24-1,TRBJ2-2,TGTGCCACCAGTGATCTAGGGGGGGCAGCGAACACCGGGGAGCTGTTTTTT,CATSDLGGAANTGELFF
NA,many,TRBV4-2,TRBJ1-2,TGTGCCAGCAGCCAAGAAGTAAGGGTTGGACCGTTCGGCTACACCTTC,CASSQEVRVGPFGYTF
NA,many,TRBV30,TRBJ2-6,TGTGCCTGGAGTGTTCCAGGGTCTGGGGCCAACGTCCTGACTTTC,CAWSVPGSGANVLTF
NA,medium-sized,TRBV20-1,TRBJ1-1,TGCAGTGCTAGTGACAACCTGAACACTGAAGCTTTCTTT,CSASDNLNTEAFF
NA,NA,TRBV20-1,TRBJ1-5,TGCAGTGCTAGCGTTAGGTCCCTCTTGGACAATCGGCCCCAGCATTTT,CSASVRSLLDNRPQHF
NA,NA,TRBV20-1,TRBJ1-1,TGCAGTGGTATATACAGGGAGGGCACTGAAGCTTTCTTT,CSGIYREGTEAFF
NA,many,TRBV5-5,TRBJ1-2,TGTGCCAGCAGCTTCATCCTTGGACAGTCATACTATGGCTACACCTTC,CASSFILGQSYYGYTF
NA,many,TRBV2,TRBJ2-6,TGTGCCAGCAGTGATCAGGGGTACTCCCTCTCTGGGGCCAACGTCCTGACTTTC,CASSDQGYSLSGANVLTF
NA,many,TRBV20-1,TRBJ1-3,TGCGGGGCCCCGAGCTCTGGAAACACCATATATTTT,CGAPSSGNTIYF
NA,NA,TRBV5-4,TRBJ1-2,TGTGCCAGCAGCACCAGGGTGTCCCACTATGGCCACACCTTC,CASSTRVSHYGHTF
NA,medium-sized,TRBV28,TRBJ2-1,TGTGCCACCAAAAAGCCTCAGGGGAGCAATGAGCAGTTCTTC,CATKKPQGSNEQFF
NA,many,TRBV25-1,TRBJ2-1,TGTGCCAGTCAGTTAGGGGGCTACAATGAGCAGTTCTTC,CASQLGGYNEQFF
TRBD2,many,TRBV7-9,TRBJ2-3,TGTGCCAGCAGTCCTACTAGCGGGAGGAGAGATACGCAGTATTTT,CASSPTSGRRDTQYF
NA,medium-sized,TRBV19,TRBJ1-3,TGTGCCAGTAGCACCGACACCTCTGGAAACACCATATATTTT,CASSTDTSGNTIYF
TRBD2,NA,TRBV19,TRBJ2-2,TGTGCCAGTCTAGAATTAGGGGCAGGGAGGGTGACCGGGGAGCTGTTTTTT,CASLELGAGRVTGELFF
TRBD1,medium-sized,TRBV6-1,TRBJ1-5,TGTGCCAGCAGTGAAGCCCCCAGGGGGGGCAATCAGCCCCAGCATTTT,CASSEAPRGGNQPQHF
NA,medium-sized,TRBV6-1,TRBJ2-5,TGTGCCAGCAGTTTAACTAGTGGGTGGGAGACCCAGTACTTC,CASSLTSGWETQYF
TRBD2,many,TRBV2,TRBJ2-5,TGTGCCAGCAAAGTGAGCGGGGGGGGGGAGACCCAGTACTTC,CASKVSGGGETQYF
TRBD1,many,TRBV24-1,TRBJ1-3,TGTGCCACCAGTGAAACAGGGGGCGGAAACACCATATATTTT,CATSETGGGNTIYF
NA,NA,TRBV6-4,TRBJ2-1,TGTGCCAGCAGTTACTGGACTGGGGGCAATGAGCAGTTCTTC,CASSYWTGGNEQFF
NA,many,TRBV5-5,TRBJ2-3,TGTGCCAGCAGCCGACAAGCGGGCTCCACAGATACGCAGTATTTT,CASSRQAGSTDTQYF
NA,medium-sized,TRBV19,TRBJ2-2,TGTGCCAGTAGTATCGGAGGGCCAGACACCGGGGAGCTGTTTTTT,CASSIGGPDTGELFF
NA,many,TRBV3-1,TRBJ2-5,TGTGCCAGCAGTCGAGGTGGTGAGACCCAGTACTTC,CASSRGGETQYF